This record concerns one TCR beta chain sequence. Its antigen is as yet unknown. This specimen comes from a study of cytomegalovirus exposure and HLA in healthy donors. Use of 60 Vbeta and 13 Jbeta primers characterized the PCR. The data were produced by immunoSEQ multiplex PCR, yet TCRdb's version contains in-frame clones alone and is incomplete. The sample includes around 57,000 clones. Study-wide findings and caveats: The study found most TCR sequences rare, yet found some public TCRs in many donors.

Trimming removed 4 bases from V and 5 bases from J, with 14 bases in between. The CDR3 is made up of 14 amino acids. The germline gives CDR1 SGHVS, CDR2 FQNEAQ. Sequencing was performed on PBMCs. The genes are TRBV7-8 and TRBJ1-1; D is ambiguous. The clonotype originates from a woman in her forties or fifties in good health and CMV-seropositive. CDR3 in DNA: TGTGCCAGCAGCTCCCGCGAGGGTTATACTGAAGCTTTCTTT. This encodes CASSSREGYTEAFF.